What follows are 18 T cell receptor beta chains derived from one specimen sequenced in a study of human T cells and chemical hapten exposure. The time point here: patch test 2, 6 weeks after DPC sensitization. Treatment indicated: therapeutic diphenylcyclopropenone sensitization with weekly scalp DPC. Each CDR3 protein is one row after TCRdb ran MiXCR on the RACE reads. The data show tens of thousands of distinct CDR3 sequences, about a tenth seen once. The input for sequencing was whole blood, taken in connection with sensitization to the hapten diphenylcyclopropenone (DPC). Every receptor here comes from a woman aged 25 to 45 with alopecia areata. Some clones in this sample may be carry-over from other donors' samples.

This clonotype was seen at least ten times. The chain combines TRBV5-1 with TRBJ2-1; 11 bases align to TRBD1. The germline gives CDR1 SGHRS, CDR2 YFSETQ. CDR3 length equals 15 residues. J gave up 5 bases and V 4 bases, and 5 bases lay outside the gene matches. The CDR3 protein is CASSPGQGADNEQFF. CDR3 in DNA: TGCGCCAGCAGCCCCGGACAGGGGGCGGACAATGAGCAGTTCTTC.

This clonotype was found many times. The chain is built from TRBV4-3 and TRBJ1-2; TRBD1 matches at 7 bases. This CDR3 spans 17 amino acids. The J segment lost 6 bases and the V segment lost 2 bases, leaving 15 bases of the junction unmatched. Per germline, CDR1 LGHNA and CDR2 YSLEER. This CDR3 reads CASSQSGSTGYIHGYTF. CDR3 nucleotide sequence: TGCGCCAGCAGCCAAAGTGGGTCGACAGGGTATATACATGGCTACACCTTC.

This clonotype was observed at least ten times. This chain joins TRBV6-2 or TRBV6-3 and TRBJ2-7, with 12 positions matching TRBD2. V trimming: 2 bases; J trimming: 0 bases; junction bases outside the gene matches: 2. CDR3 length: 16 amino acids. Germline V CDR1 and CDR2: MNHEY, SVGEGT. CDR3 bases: TGTGCCAGCAGTTACGGACTAGCGGGGAGCTCCTACGAGCAGTACTTC. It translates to CASSYGLAGSSYEQYF.

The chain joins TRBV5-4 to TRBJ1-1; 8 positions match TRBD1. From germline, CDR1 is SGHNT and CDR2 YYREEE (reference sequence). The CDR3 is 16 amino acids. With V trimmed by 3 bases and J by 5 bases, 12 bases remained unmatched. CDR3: CASSYELIQGGTEAFF. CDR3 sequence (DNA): TGTGCCAGCAGCTACGAACTTATACAGGGGGGGACTGAAGCTTTCTTT.

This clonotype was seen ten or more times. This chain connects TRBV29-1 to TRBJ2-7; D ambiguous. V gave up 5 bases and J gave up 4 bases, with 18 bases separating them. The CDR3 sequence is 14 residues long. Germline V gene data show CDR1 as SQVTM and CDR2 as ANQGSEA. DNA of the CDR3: TGCAGCGTTTCCGGACCCAGACCCCTATACGAGCAGTACTTC. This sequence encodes CSVSGPRPLYEQYF.

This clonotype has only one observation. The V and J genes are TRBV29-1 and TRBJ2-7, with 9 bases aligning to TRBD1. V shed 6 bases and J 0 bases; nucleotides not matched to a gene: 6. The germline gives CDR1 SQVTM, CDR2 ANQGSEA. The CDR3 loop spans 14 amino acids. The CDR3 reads CSVGTGGLSYEQYF. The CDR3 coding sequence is TGCAGCGTGGGCACAGGGGGCCTCTCCTACGAGCAGTACTTC.

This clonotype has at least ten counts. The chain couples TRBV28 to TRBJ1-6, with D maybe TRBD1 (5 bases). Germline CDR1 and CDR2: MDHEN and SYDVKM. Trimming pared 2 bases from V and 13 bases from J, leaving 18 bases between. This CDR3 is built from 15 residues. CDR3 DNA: TGTGCCAGCAGTTTAAATCCGGGGCTGGGCTCCCCCCTCCACTTT. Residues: CASSLNPGLGSPLHF.

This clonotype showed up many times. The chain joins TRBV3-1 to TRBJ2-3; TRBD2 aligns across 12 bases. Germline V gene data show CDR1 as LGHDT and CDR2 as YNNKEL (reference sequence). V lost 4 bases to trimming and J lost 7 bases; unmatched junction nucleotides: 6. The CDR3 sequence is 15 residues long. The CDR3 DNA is TGTGCCAGCAGCCCCCCTAGCGGGGGGGCGAATACGCAGTATTTT. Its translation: CASSPPSGGANTQYF.

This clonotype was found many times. CDR3 sequence reads: CASSQEATGTRGDTQYF. The CDR3 region has the DNA TGCGCCAGCAGCCAAGAGGCAACCGGGACTAGAGGAGATACGCAGTATTTT. J is TRBJ2-3 and V is TRBV4-3; the match to TRBD2 covers 8 bases. V dropped 0 bases and J dropped 5; count of bases not matched to a gene: 10. The length of the CDR3 is 17 residues. CDR1 and CDR2 (germline): LGHNA, YSLEER.

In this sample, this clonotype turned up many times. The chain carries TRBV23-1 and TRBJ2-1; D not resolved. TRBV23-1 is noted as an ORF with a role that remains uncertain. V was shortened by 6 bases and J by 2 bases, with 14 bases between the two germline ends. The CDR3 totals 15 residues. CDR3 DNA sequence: TGCGCCAGCAGGGTAGACGGAGAAACCTACAATGAGCAGTTCTTC. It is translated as CASRVDGETYNEQFF.

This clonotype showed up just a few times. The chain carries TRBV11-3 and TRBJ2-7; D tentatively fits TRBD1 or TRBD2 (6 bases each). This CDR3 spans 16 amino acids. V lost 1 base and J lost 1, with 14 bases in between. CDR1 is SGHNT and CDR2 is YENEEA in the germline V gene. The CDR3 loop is CASSLAPPGASYEQYF. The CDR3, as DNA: TGTGCCAGCAGCTTAGCCCCGCCGGGGGCGTCCTACGAGCAGTACTTC.

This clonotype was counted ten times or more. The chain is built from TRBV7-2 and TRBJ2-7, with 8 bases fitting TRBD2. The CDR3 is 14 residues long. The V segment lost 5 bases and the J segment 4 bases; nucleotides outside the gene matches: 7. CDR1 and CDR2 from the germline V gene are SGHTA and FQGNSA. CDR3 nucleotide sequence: TGTGCCAGCAGCGGTAGCGGGGCAAAATACGAGCAGTACTTC. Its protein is CASSGSGAKYEQYF.

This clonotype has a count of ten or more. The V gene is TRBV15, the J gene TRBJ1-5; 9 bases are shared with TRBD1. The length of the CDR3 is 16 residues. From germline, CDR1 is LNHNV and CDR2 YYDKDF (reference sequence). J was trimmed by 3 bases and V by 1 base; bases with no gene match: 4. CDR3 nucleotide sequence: TGTGCCACCAGCAGAGGGGACAGGGTGAACAATCAGCCCCAGCATTTT. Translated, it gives CATSRGDRVNNQPQHF.

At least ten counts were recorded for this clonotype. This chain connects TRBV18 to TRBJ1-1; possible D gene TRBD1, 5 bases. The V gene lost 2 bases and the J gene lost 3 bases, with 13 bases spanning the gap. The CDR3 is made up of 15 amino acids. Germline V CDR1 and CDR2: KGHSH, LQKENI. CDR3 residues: CASSPVGGLDTEAFF. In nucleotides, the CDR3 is TGTGCCAGCTCACCAGTTGGGGGGTTGGACACTGAAGCTTTCTTT.

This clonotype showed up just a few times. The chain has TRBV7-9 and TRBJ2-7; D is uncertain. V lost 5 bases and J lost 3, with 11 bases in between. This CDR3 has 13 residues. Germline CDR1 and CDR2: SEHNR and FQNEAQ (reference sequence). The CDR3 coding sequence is TGTGCCAGCAGCACCGGGCCCATCTACGAGCAGTACTTC. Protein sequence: CASSTGPIYEQYF. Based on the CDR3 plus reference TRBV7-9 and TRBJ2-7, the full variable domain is DTGVSQNPRHKITKRGQNVTFRCDPISEHNRLYWYRQTLGQGPEFLTYFQNEAQLEKSRLLSDRFSAERPKGSFSTLEIQRTEQGDSAMYLCASSTGPIYEQYFGPGTRLTVT.

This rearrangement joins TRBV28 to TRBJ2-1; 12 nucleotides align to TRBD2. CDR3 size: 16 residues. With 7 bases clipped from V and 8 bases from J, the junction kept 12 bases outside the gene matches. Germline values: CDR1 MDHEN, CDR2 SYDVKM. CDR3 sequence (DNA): TGTGCCAGCACCACGAGCGGGACTAGCGGGCTGGATGAGCAGTTCTTC. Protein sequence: CASTTSGTSGLDEQFF.

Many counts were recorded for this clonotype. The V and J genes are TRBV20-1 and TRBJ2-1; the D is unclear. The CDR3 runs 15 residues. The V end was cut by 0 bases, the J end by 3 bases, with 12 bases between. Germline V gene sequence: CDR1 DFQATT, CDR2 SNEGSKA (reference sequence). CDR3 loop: CSARDYASDYNEQFF. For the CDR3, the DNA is TGCAGTGCTAGAGATTACGCAAGCGACTACAATGAGCAGTTCTTC.

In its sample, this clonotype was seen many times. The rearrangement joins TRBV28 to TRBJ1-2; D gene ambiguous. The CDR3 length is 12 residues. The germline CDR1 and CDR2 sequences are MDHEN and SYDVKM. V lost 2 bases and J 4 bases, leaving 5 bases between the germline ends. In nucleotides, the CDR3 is TGTGCCAGCAGTTTACAGCGCTATGGCTACACCTTC. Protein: CASSLQRYGYTF.